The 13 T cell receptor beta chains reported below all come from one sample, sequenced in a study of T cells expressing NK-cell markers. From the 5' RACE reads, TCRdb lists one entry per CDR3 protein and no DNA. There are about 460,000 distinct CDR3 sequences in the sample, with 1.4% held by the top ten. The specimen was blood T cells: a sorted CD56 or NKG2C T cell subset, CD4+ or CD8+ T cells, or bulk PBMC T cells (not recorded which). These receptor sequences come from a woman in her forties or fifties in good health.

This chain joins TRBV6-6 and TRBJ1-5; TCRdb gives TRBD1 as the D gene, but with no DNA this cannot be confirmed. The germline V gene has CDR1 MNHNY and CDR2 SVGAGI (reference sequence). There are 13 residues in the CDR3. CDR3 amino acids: CASSWDRERPQHF.

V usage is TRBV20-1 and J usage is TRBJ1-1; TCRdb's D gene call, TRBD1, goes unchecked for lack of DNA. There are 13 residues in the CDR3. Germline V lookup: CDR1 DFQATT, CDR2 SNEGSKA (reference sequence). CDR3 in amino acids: CSAFDRGIFEAFF.

Here the CDR3 reads CASSPGTEKLFF. The chain links TRBV7-8 to TRBJ1-4; TCRdb reports TRBD1, a call that lacks DNA to check it against. The CDR3 spans 12 residues. Germline CDR1 is SGHVS and CDR2 is FQNEAQ.

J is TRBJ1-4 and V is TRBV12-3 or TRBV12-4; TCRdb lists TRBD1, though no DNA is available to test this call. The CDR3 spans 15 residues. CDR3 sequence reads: CASSGGQGADEKLFF.

This CDR3 reads CASSLYSHEQYF. The chain joins TRBV12-3 or TRBV12-4 to TRBJ2-7. The CDR3 contains 12 residues.

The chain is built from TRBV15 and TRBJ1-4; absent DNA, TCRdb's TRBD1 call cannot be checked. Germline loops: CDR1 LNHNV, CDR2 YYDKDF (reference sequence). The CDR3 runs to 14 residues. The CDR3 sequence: CATSQGSTNEKLFF.

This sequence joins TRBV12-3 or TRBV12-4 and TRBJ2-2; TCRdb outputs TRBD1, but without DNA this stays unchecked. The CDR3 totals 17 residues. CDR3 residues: CASSLSGGRSNTGELFF.

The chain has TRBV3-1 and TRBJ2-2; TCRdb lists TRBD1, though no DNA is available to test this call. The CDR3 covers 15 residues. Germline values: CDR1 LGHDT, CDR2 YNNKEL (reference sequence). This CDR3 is CASSQWGRAGGELFF. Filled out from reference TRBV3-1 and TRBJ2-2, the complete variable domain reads DTAVSQTPKYLVTQMGNDKSIKCEQNLGHDTMYWYKQDSKKFLKIMFSYNNKELIINETVPNRFSPKSPDKAHLNLHINSLELGDSAVYFCASSQWGRAGGELFFGEGSRLTVL.

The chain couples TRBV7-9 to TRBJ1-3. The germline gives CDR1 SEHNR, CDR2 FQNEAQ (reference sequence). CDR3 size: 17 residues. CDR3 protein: CASSSLLIGSSGNTIYF.

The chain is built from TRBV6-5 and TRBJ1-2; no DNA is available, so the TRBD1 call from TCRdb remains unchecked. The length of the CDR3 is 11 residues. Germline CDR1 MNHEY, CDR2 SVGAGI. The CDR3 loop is CAIRSGGGYTF.

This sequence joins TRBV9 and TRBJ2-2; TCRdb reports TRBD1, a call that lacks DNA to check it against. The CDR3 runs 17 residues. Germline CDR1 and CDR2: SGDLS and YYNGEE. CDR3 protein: CASSVMSGTGGTGELFF.

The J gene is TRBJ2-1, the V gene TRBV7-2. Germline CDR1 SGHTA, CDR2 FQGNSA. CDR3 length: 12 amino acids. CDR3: CASSEVGNEQFF.

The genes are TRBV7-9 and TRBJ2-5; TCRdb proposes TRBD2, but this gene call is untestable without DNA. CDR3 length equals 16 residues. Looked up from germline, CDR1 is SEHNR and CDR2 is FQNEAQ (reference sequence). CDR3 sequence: CASSITSGKGKETQYF. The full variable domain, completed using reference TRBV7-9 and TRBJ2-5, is DTGVSQNPRHKITKRGQNVTFRCDPISEHNRLYWYRQTLGQGPEFLTYFQNEAQLEKSRLLSDRFSAERPKGSFSTLEIQRTEQGDSAMYLCASSITSGKGKETQYFGPGTRLLVL.